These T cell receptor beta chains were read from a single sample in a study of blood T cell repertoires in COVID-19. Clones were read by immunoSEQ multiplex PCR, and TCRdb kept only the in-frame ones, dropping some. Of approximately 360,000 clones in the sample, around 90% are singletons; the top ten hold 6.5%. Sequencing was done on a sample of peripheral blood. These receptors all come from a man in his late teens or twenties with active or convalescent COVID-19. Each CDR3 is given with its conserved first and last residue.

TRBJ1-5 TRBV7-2 CASSAEGWQPQHF
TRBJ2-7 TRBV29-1 CSVETRVSGSSYEQYF
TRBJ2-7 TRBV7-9 CASGGGPSSYEQYF
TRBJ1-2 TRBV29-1 CSVSLPGVSGGYTF
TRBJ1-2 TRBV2 CASSPDRDSGYTF
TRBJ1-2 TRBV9 CASSPGTGEVGGYTF
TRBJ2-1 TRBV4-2 CASSQDPFGGGSSYNEQFF
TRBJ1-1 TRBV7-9 CASSSQGRNTEAFF
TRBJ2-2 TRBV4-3 CASSQESGINTGELFF
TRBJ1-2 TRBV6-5 CASRGQLNNYGYTF
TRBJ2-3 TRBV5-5 CASSSNTDTQYF
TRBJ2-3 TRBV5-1 CASRWTSGRSDTQYF
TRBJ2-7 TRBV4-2 CASSPRDRQGSYEQYF
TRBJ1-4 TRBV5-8 CASSSAGINEKLFF
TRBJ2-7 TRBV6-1 CASSQSGTGPYEQYF
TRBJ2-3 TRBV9 CASSAGLAGITDTQYF
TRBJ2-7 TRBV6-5 CASSYTGQGAEQYF
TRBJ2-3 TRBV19 CASHQGTTVTDTQYF
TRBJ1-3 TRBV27 CASSTGGRFSGNTIYF
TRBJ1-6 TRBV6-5 CASRRGVKLNSPLHF
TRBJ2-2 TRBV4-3 CASSQDTGRSTGELFF
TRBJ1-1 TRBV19 CASRKTGGGTEAFF
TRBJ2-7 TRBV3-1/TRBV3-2 CASSQDQDRTAYEQYF
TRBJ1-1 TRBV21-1 CASSKQWVRGLANTEAFF
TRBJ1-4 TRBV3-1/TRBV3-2 CASTLITVDRARPTTNEKLFF
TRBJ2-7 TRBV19 CATSTWGGGYEQYF
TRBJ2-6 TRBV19 CASSIDKRGAQRALGGANVLTF
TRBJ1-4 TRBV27 CASSSQGTNEKLFF
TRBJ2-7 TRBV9 CASSPNSGETYEQYF
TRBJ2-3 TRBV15 CATSRLGTGGTDTQYF
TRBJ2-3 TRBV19 CASPSRRDRENTDTQYF
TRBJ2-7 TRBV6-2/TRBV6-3 CASSPHPPSGAYEQYF
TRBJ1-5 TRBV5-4 CASSQDRAYQPQHF
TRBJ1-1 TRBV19 CASNRGTLTEAFF
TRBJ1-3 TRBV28 CASSFRQGVGNTIYF
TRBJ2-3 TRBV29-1 CSVESGGRGDTQYF
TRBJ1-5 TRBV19 CATTPAGYQPQHF
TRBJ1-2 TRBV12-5 CAPGGHRYGYTF
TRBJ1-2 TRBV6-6 CASSSGTLQAGYTF
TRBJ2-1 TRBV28 CASSLGLAGDNEQFF
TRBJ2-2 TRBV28 CASTPGTSWGGELFF
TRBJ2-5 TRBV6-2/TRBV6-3 CASSYPTIRAKGGETQYF
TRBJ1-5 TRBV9 CASSVGPNQPQHF
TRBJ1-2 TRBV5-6 CASSLSGLYGYTF
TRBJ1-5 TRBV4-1 CASSLQGGYSNQPQHF
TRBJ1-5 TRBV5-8 CASSLWGQDQPQHF
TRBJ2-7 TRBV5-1 CASRTAGAFYEQYF
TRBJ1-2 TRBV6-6 CASNNINYGYTF
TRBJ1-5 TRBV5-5 CASSFYTSGSNQPQHF
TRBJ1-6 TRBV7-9 CASLDRDNSPLHF
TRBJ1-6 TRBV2 CASRRANSPLHF
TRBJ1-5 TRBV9 CASSVDREESNQPQHF
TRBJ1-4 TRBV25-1 CASMGQNYEKLFF
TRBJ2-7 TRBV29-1 CSVEDDLGDEQYF